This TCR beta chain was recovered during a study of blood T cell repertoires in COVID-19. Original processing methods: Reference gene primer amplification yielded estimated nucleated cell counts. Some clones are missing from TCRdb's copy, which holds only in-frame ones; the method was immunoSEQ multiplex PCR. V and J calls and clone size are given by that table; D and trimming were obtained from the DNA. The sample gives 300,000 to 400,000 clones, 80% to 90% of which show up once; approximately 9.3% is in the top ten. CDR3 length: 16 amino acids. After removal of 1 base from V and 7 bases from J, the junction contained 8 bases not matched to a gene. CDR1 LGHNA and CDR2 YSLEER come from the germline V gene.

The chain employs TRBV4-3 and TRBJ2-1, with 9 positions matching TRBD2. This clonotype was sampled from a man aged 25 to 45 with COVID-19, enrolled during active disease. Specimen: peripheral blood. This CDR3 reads CASSQGREGRSNEQFF. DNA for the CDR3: TGCGCCAGCAGCCAAGGGCGGGAGGGCCGGAGTAATGAGCAGTTCTTC.